Below, 18 T cell receptor beta chains from the same sample are listed, as sequenced in a study of monozygotic twins with inflammatory bowel disease. For each CDR3 protein, TCRdb gives one entry from its re-call of the 5' RACE reads, without DNA. The sample totals about 380,000 distinct CDR3 sequences; its top ten clones hold approximately 2.8%. Sequencing input: blood. The receptors were gathered from a human donor with ulcerative colitis or Crohn's disease, or a healthy co-twin of an affected twin (not recorded which).

V and J are TRBV20-1 and TRBJ2-2; TCRdb's assignment of TRBD1 cannot be checked, as there is no DNA. Germline assignment: CDR1 DFQATT and CDR2 SNEGSKA (reference sequence). This CDR3 region has 14 residues. CDR3 residues: CSATGTGKTGELFF.

This sequence joins TRBV5-4 and TRBJ2-1; the D gene TCRdb calls, TRBD1, cannot be checked with no DNA. The CDR3 is 17 amino acids. Looked up from germline, CDR1 is SGHNT and CDR2 is YYREEE (reference sequence). CDR3 amino acids: CASSLDVVGGLVDEQFF.

The V and J genes are TRBV11-2 and TRBJ1-4; TCRdb's assignment of TRBD1 cannot be checked, as there is no DNA. The CDR3 sequence is 13 residues long. CDR1 and CDR2 from the germline V gene are SGHAT and FQNNGV. This CDR3 is CASSLGPGEKLFF. The variable domain in full, completed from reference TRBV11-2 and TRBJ1-4, reads EAGVAQSPRYKIIEKRQSVAFWCNPISGHATLYWYQQILGQGPKLLIQFQNNGVVDDSQLPKDRFSAERLKGVDSTLKIQPAKLEDSAVYLCASSLGPGEKLFFGSGTQLSVL.

The chain couples TRBV7-9 to TRBJ1-1; TCRdb picks TRBD1, but there is no DNA to check that call. This CDR3 region has 14 residues. CDR1 is SEHNR and CDR2 is FQNEAQ in the germline V gene (reference sequence). CDR3 sequence reads: CASSFEGRRTEAFF. Supplemented by reference TRBV7-9 and TRBJ1-1, the full variable domain reads DTGVSQNPRHKITKRGQNVTFRCDPISEHNRLYWYRQTLGQGPEFLTYFQNEAQLEKSRLLSDRFSAERPKGSFSTLEIQRTEQGDSAMYLCASSFEGRRTEAFFGQGTRLTVV.

The chain has TRBV4-1 and TRBJ1-1; TCRdb designates TRBD1, a call that cannot be tested without DNA. Per germline, CDR1 MGHRA and CDR2 YSYEKL. This CDR3 contains 15 residues. This CDR3 reads CASSQEGQANTEAFF.

The rearrangement uses TRBV7-9 and TRBJ2-5. The CDR3 has 14 amino acids. Per germline, CDR1 SEHNR and CDR2 FQNEAQ (reference sequence). The CDR3 sequence: CASSLVGQQETQYF.

The genes are TRBV12-3 or TRBV12-4 and TRBJ2-1; TCRdb's D call, TRBD1, is unchecked because there is no DNA. The CDR3 extends over 12 amino acids. CDR3 protein: CASSLAISGVLF.

The rearrangement joins TRBV6-2 or TRBV6-3 to TRBJ1-4; TCRdb selects TRBD1, and the lack of DNA leaves this call unchecked. The CDR3 extends over 15 amino acids. Germline V gene lookup returns CDR1 MNHEY and CDR2 SVGEGT. The CDR3 protein is CASSTPGPGYEKLFF.

The J gene is TRBJ1-1, the V gene TRBV18; without DNA, the TCRdb call of TRBD1 cannot be checked. This CDR3 region has 16 residues. Per germline, CDR1 KGHSH and CDR2 LQKENI. CDR3 in amino acids: CASSPPRRDRGTEAFF.

The V call is TRBV6-5, the J call TRBJ2-3; TCRdb indicates TRBD1, and absent DNA this call remains unverified. Germline CDR1 is MNHEY and CDR2 is SVGAGI. This CDR3 has 15 amino acids. CDR3 sequence: CASSSTDRVTDTQYF.

The rearrangement uses TRBV4-1 and TRBJ2-3; lacking DNA, the TRBD1 call made by TCRdb goes unchecked. The CDR3 loop spans 16 amino acids. Per the germline V gene, CDR1 is MGHRA and CDR2 is YSYEKL. The CDR3 reads CASSQDPDRGADTQYF.

J is TRBJ1-4 and V is TRBV25-1; with no DNA, the TCRdb D assignment of TRBD1 cannot be verified. The CDR3 is 16 amino acids. From germline, CDR1 is MGHDK and CDR2 SYGVNS. CDR3 sequence reads: CASSEYSGKTNEKLFF. The full variable domain, in which reference TRBV25-1 and TRBJ1-4 provide the parts outside the CDR3, is EADIYQTPRYLVIGTGKKITLECSQTMGHDKMYWYQQDPGMELHLIHYSYGVNSTEKGDLSSESTVSRIRTEHFPLTLESARPSHTSQYLCASSEYSGKTNEKLFFGSGTQLSVL.

The V and J genes are TRBV5-1 and TRBJ2-3. This CDR3 contains 13 residues. Germline-derived CDR1 and CDR2 are SGHRS and YFSETQ. The CDR3 here is CASSYQGTDTQYF.

The chain employs TRBV7-3 and TRBJ1-5. This CDR3 spans 13 amino acids. CDR1 and CDR2 (germline): SGHTA, FQGTGA. Here the CDR3 reads CASSADRNQPQHF.

J is TRBJ2-2 and V is TRBV28; checking the TCRdb D call of TRBD1 is not possible without DNA. This CDR3 region has 15 residues. The germline CDR1 and CDR2 sequences are MDHEN and SYDVKM. The CDR3 here is CASRPPWTGTGELFF.

The chain couples TRBV20-1 to TRBJ2-5; TCRdb reports TRBD1, a call that lacks DNA to check it against. CDR3 length: 15 amino acids. Germline lookup yields CDR1 DFQATT and CDR2 SNEGSKA (reference sequence). The CDR3 loop reads CSATPGQTIKESQYF.

The chain employs TRBV4-1 and TRBJ2-5; TCRdb designates TRBD1, a call that cannot be tested without DNA. Looked up from germline, CDR1 is MGHRA and CDR2 is YSYEKL. CDR3 length equals 17 residues. The CDR3 sequence: CASSQDGGTGVHETQYF.

The V call is TRBV19, the J call TRBJ2-2. Germline loops: CDR1 LNHDA, CDR2 SQIVND (reference sequence). The CDR3 has 14 residues. CDR3 amino acids: CASSPTLVTGELFF.